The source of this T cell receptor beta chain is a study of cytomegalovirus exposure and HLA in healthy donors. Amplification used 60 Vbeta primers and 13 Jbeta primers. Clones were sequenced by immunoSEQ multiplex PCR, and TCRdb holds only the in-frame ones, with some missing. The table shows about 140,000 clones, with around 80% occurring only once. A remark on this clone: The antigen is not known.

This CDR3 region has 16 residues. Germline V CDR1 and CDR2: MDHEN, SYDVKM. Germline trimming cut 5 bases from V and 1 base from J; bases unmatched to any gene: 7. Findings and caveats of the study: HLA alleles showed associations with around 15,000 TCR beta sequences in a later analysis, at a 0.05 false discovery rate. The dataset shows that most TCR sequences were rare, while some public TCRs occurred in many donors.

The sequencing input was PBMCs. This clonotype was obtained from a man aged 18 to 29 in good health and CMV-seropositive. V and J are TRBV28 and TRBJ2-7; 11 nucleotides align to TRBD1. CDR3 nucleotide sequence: TGTGCCAGCAGTGCCCCGGACAGGGGGCTATCCTACGAGCAGTACTTC. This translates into CASSAPDRGLSYEQYF.